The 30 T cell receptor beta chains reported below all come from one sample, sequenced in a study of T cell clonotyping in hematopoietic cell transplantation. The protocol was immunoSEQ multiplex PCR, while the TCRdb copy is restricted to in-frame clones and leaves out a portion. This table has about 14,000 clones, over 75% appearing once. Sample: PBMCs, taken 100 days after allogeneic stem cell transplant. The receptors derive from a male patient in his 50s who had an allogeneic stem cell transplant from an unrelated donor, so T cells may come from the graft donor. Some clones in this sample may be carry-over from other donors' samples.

Here the CDR3 reads CASSSTGGVTEAFF. Written as DNA, the CDR3 is TGTGCCAGCAGCTCGACAGGGGGCGTCACTGAAGCTTTCTTT. This chain joins TRBV13 and TRBJ1-1; 10 bases align to TRBD1. The CDR3 is 14 amino acids. Trimming removed 4 bases from V and 4 bases from J; junction bases left unmatched: 3. The germline gives CDR1 PRHDT, CDR2 FYEKMQ (reference sequence). Full variable domain (missing parts from reference TRBV13 and TRBJ1-1): AAGVIQSPRHLIKEKRETATLKCYPIPRHDTVYWYQQGPGQDPQFLISFYEKMQSDKGSIPDRFSAQQFSDYHSELNMSSLELGDSALYFCASSSTGGVTEAFFGQGTRLTVV.

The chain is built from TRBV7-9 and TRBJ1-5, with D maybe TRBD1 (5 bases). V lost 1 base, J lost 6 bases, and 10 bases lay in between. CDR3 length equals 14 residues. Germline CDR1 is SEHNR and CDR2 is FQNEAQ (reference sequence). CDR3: CASSLGDAGQPQHF. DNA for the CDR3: TGTGCCAGCAGCTTAGGGGACGCAGGTCAGCCCCAGCATTTT.

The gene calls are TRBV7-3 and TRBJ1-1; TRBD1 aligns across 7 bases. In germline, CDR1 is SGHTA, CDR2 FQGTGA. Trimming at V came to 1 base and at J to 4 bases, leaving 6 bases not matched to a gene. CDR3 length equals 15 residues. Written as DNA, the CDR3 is TGTGCCAGCAGCTTAATCCCAGGGGGAGTCACTGAAGCTTTCTTT. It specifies CASSLIPGGVTEAFF.

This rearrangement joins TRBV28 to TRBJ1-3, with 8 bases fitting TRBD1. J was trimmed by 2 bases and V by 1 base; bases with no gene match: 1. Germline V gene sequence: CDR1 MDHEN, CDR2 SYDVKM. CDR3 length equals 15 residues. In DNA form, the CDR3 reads TGTGCCAGCAGTTTATCAGGGGGCGCTGGAAACACCATATATTTT. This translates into CASSLSGGAGNTIYF.

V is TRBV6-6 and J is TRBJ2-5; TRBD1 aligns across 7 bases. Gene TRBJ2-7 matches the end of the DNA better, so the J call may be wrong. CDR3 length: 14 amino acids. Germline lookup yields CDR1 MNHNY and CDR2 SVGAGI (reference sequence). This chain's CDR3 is CASSRDRVDYEQYF. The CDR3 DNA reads TGTGCCAGCAGCCGCGACAGGGTAGACTACGAGCAGTACTTC.

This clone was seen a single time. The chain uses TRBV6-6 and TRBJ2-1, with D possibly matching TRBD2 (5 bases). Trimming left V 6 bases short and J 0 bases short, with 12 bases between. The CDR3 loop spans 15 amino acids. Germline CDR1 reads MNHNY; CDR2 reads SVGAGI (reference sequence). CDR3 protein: CASRAYRDSYNEQFF. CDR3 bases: TGTGCCAGCAGGGCGTATCGGGACTCCTACAATGAGCAGTTCTTC.

This CDR3 reads CASSFSDRGGETQYF. The CDR3 DNA is TGCGCCAGCAGCTTCTCGGACAGGGGGGGAGAGACCCAGTACTTC. This chain joins TRBV5-1 and TRBJ2-5, with 10 bases fitting TRBD1. J gave up 4 bases and V 2 bases, and 5 bases lay outside the gene matches. The CDR3 length is 15 residues. The germline V gene encodes CDR1 SGHRS and CDR2 YFSETQ.

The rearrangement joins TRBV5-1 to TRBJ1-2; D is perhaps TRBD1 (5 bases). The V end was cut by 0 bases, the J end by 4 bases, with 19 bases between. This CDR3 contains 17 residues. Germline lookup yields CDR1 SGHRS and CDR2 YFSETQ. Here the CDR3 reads CASSLATENGLRYGYTF. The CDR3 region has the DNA TGCGCCAGCAGCTTGGCGACAGAGAACGGGCTGCGCTATGGCTACACCTTC.

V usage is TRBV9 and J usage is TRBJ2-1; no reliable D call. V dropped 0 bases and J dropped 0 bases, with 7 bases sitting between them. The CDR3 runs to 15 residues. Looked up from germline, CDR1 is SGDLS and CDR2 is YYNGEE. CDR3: CASSVVQSSYNEQFF. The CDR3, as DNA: TGTGCCAGCAGCGTAGTGCAGAGCTCCTACAATGAGCAGTTCTTC.

In DNA, the CDR3 is TGCGCCAGCAGCAGTAGCGGGAGTCCCACAGATACGCAGTATTTT. It encodes CASSSSGSPTDTQYF. This rearrangement joins TRBV5-1 to TRBJ2-3, with 9 bases matching TRBD2. The CDR3 has 15 amino acids. With V trimmed by 4 bases and J by 2 bases, 5 bases remained unmatched. Looked up from germline, CDR1 is SGHRS and CDR2 is YFSETQ.

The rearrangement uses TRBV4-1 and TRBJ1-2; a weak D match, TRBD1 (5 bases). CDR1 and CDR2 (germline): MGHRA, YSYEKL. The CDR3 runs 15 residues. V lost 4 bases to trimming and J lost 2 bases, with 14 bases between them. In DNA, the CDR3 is TGCGCCAGCAGCCCAAGATCGGGGGGGAACTATGGCTACACCTTC. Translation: CASSPRSGGNYGYTF.

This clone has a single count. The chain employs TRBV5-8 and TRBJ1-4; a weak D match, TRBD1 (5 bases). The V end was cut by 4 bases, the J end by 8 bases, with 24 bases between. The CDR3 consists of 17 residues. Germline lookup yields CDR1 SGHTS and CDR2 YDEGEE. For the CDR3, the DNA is TGTGCCAGCAGCCGCATTCTGGCGACAGCCAGCCACGAAAAACTGTTTTTT. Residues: CASSRILATASHEKLFF.

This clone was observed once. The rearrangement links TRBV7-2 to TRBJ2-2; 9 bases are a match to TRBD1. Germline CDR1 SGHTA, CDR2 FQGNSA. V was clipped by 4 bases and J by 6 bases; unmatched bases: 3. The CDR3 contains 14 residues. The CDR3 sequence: CASSSGQGPGELFF. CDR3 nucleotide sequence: TGTGCCAGCAGCTCGGGACAGGGCCCCGGGGAGCTGTTTTTT.

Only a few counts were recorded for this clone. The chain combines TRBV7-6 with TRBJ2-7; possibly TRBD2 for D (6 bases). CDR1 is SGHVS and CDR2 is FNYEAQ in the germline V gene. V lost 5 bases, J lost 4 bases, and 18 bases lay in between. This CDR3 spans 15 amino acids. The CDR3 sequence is CASSPGVGRGYEQYF. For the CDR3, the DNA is TGTGCCAGCAGCCCGGGGGTAGGGAGAGGATACGAGCAGTACTTC.

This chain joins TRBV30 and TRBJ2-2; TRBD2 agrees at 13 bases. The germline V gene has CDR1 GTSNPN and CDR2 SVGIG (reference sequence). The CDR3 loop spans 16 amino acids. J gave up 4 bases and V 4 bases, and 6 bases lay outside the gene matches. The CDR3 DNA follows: TGTGCCTGGACCTACGGACTAGCGGGAGTCACCGGGGAGCTGTTTTTT. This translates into CAWTYGLAGVTGELFF.

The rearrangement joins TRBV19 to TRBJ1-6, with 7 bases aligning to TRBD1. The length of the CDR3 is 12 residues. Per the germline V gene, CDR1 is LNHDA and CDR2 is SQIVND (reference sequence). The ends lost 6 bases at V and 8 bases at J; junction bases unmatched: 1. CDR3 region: CASRTGDSPLHF. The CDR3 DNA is TGTGCCAGTAGAACAGGGGATTCACCCCTCCACTTT.

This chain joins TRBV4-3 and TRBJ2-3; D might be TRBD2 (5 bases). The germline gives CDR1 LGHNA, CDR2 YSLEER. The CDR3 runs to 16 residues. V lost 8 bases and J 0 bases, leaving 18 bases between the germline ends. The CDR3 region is CASAHQEGSSTDTQYF. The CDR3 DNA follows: TGCGCCAGCGCTCACCAAGAGGGATCGAGCACAGATACGCAGTATTTT.

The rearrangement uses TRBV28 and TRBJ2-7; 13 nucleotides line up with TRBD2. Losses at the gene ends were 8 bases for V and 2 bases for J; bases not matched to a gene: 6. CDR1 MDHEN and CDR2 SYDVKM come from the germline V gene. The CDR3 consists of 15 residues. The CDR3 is CASVRLAGGPYEQYF. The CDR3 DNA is TGTGCCAGCGTTCGACTAGCGGGGGGCCCCTACGAGCAGTACTTC.

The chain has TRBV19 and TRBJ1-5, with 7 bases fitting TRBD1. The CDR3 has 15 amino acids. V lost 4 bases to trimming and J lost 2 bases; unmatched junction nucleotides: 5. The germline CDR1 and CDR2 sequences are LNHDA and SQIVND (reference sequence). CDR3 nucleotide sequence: TGTGCCAGTAGTACCGACAGGGCCGGCAATCAGCCCCAGCATTTT. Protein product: CASSTDRAGNQPQHF. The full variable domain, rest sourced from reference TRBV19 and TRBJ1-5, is DGGITQSPKYLFRKEGQNVTLSCEQNLNHDAMYWYRQDPGQGLRLIYYSQIVNDFQKGDIAEGYSVSREKKESFPLTVTSAQKNPTAFYLCASSTDRAGNQPQHFGDGTRLSIL.

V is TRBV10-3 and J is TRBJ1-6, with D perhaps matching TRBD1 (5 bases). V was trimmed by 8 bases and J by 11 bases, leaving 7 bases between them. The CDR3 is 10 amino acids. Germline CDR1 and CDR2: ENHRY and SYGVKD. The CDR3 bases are TGTGCCATCGGGGGGACACCCCTCCACTTT. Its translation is CAIGGTPLHF.

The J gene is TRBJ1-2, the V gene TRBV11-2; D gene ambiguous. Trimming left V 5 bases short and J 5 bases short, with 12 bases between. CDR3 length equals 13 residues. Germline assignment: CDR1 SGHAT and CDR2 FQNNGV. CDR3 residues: CASSPEAGYGYTF. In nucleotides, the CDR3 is TGTGCCAGCAGCCCAGAGGCGGGGTATGGCTACACCTTC. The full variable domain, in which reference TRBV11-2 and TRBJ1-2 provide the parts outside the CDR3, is EAGVAQSPRYKIIEKRQSVAFWCNPISGHATLYWYQQILGQGPKLLIQFQNNGVVDDSQLPKDRFSAERLKGVDSTLKIQPAKLEDSAVYLCASSPEAGYGYTFGSGTRLTVV.

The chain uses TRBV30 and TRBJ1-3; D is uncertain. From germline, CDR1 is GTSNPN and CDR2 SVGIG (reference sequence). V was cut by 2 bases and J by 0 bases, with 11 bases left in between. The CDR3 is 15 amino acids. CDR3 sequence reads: CAWSPRAYSGNTIYF. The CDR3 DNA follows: TGTGCCTGGAGTCCACGGGCGTACTCTGGAAACACCATATATTTT.

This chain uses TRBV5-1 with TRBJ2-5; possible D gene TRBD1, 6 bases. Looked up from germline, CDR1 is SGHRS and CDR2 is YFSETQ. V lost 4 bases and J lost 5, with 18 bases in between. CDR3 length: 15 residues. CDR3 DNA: TGCGCCAGCAGCCCCGCTGACAGGTCTCGGGAGACCCAGTACTTC. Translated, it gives CASSPADRSRETQYF.

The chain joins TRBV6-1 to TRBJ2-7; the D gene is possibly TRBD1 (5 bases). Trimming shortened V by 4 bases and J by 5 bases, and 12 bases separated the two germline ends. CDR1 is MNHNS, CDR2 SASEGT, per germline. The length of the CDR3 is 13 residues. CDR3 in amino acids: CASSGLTGDEQYF. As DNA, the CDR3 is TGTGCCAGCAGTGGCCTCACAGGTGACGAGCAGTACTTC.

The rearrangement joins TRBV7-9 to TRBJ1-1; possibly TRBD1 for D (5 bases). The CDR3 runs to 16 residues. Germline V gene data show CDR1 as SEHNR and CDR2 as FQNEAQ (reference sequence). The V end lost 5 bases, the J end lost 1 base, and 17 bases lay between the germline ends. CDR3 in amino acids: CASSPRRPGANTEAFF. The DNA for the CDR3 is TGTGCCAGCAGCCCCCGCCGACCTGGGGCGAACACTGAAGCTTTCTTT.

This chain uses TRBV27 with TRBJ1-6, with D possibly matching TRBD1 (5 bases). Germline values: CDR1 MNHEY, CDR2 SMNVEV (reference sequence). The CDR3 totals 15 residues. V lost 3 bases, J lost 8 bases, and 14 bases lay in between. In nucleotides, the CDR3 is TGTGCCAGCAGTTTGCGGGGCGTCGTAGATTCACCCCTCCACTTT. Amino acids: CASSLRGVVDSPLHF.

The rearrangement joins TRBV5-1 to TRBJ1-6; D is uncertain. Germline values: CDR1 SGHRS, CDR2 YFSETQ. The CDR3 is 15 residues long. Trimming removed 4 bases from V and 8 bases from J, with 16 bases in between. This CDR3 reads CASSAPGERDSPLHF. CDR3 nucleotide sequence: TGCGCCAGCAGCGCGCCCGGGGAGAGGGATTCACCCCTCCACTTT.

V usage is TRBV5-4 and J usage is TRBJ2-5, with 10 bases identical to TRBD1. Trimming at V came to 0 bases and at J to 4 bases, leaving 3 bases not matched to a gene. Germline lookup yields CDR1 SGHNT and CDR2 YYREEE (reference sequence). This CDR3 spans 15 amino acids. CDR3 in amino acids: CASSLGQGAGETQYF. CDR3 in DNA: TGTGCCAGCAGCTTGGGACAGGGGGCGGGAGAGACCCAGTACTTC.

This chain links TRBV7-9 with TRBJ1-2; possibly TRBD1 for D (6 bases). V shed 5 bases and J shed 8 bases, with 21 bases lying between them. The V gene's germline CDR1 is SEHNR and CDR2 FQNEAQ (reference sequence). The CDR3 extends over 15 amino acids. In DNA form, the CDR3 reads TGTGCCAGCAGCCCCCCGTCGGGGGGCGCGGAAGGCTACACCTTC. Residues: CASSPPSGGAEGYTF.

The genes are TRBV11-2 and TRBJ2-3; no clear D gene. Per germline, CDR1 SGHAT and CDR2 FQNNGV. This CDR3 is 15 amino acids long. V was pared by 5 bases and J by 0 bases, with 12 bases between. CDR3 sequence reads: CASSPGGASTDTQYF. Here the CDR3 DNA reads TGTGCCAGCAGCCCCGGCGGTGCTAGCACAGATACGCAGTATTTT. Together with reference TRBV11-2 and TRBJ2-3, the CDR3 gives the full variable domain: EAGVAQSPRYKIIEKRQSVAFWCNPISGHATLYWYQQILGQGPKLLIQFQNNGVVDDSQLPKDRFSAERLKGVDSTLKIQPAKLEDSAVYLCASSPGGASTDTQYFGPGTRLTVL.